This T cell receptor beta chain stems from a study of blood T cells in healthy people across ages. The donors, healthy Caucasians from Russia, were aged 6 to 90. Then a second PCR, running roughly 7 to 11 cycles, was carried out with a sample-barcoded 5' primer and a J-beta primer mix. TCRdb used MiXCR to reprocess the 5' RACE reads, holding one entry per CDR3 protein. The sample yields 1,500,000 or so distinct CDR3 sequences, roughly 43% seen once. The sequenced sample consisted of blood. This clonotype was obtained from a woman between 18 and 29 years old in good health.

The CDR3 coding sequence is TGTGCCAGCAGTTTAGCGGGAGGGCTCGAAAAACTGTTTTTT. The encoded protein is CASSLAGGLEKLFF. The chain combines TRBV12-3 or TRBV12-4 with TRBJ1-4; D not certain. The CDR3 covers 14 residues. The germline V and J ends were trimmed by 0 bases and 8 bases, with 10 bases remaining between them.